The 26 T cell receptor beta chains below were found in one sample sequenced in a study of shared clonotypes between healthy human individuals. Data came from immunoSEQ multiplex PCR; TCRdb stores just in-frame clones and leaves some out. The sample shows approximately 720,000 clones, more than 70% of them seen only once. The sequencing input was memory CD4+ T cells sorted from blood. Documented subset: CD45RA-negative fraction. These receptors all come from a young woman in good health.

The chain joins TRBV5-4 to TRBJ2-3, with D hard to call. This CDR3 has 16 amino acids. Between the trimmed V and J ends, which lost 2 bases and 0 bases, there was a span of 13 bases. CDR1 is SGHNT and CDR2 is YYREEE in the germline V gene (reference sequence). CDR3 nucleotide sequence: TGTGCCAGCAGCTTCGATGGCTTATTAAGCACAGATACGCAGTATTTT. It translates to CASSFDGLLSTDTQYF. Combining the CDR3 with reference TRBV5-4 and TRBJ2-3 gives the whole variable domain ETGVTQSPTHLIKTRGQQVTLRCSSQSGHNTVSWYQQALGQGPQFIFQYYREEENGRGNFPPRFSGLQFPNYSSELNVNALELDDSALYLCASSFDGLLSTDTQYFGPGTRLTVL.

This clone was seen a single time. It may be a read error: a sequence one base away is much more abundant. The chain combines TRBV11-1 with TRBJ1-1; D ambiguous. CDR1 and CDR2 from the germline V gene are SGHAT and FQDESV (reference sequence). The CDR3 spans 13 residues. V was pared by 1 base and J by 3 bases, with 6 bases between. In DNA, the CDR3 is TGTGCCAGCAGCTTAGTTATGGACACTGAAGCTTTCTTT. Translated: CASSLVMDTEAFF.

The chain uses TRBV10-1 and TRBJ2-6; perhaps TRBD1 as D (5 bases). The germline CDR1 and CDR2 sequences are WNHNN and SYGVQD (reference sequence). Trimming shortened V by 8 bases and J by 1 base, and 9 bases separated the two germline ends. The CDR3 consists of 14 residues. CDR3 sequence reads: CASSQESGANVLTF. In DNA, the CDR3 is TGCGCCAGCTCACAGGAATCTGGGGCCAACGTCCTGACTTTC.

This clone was detected only a few times. The chain joins TRBV5-1 to TRBJ2-7; D remains unclear. CDR1 and CDR2 (germline): SGHRS, YFSETQ. Trimming took 4 bases from V and 4 from J, leaving 18 bases between them. This CDR3 has 15 amino acids. The CDR3 DNA reads as TGCGCCAGCAGCCCGTTTGGCGCAAGGGTGTACGAGCAGTACTTC. Translation: CASSPFGARVYEQYF.

The chain carries TRBV29-1 and TRBJ1-1; D is possibly TRBD1 (6 bases). V was cut by 5 bases and J by 1 base, with 11 bases left in between. Germline CDR1 is SQVTM and CDR2 is ANQGSEA. The CDR3 is made up of 13 amino acids. CDR3 in DNA: TGCAGCGTTTCAACAGGGTGGAACACTGAAGCTTTCTTT. It is translated as CSVSTGWNTEAFF.

The chain uses TRBV5-4 and TRBJ1-3, with 9 nucleotides matching TRBD1. V trimming: 5 bases; J trimming: 4 bases; junction bases outside the gene matches: 10. CDR3 length: 16 residues. The V gene's germline CDR1 is SGHNT and CDR2 YYREEE (reference sequence). Here the CDR3 DNA reads TGTGCCAGCAGTCCCGGGACAGGGAGGAGAGGAAACACCATATATTTT. It yields the protein CASSPGTGRRGNTIYF.

The table lists this clone with a count of one. J is TRBJ2-2 and V is TRBV19; D is perhaps TRBD1 or TRBD2 (5 bases each). This CDR3 is built from 13 residues. The germline V gene encodes CDR1 LNHDA and CDR2 SQIVND (reference sequence). Between the trimmed V and J ends, which lost 10 bases and 6 bases, there was a span of 15 bases. The CDR3 coding sequence is TGTGCCACCGGGACCTTGGTGCCCGGGGAGCTGTTTTTT. Its translation: CATGTLVPGELFF. The entire variable domain, with the rest obtained from reference TRBV19 and TRBJ2-2, is as follows: DGGITQSPKYLFRKEGQNVTLSCEQNLNHDAMYWYRQDPGQGLRLIYYSQIVNDFQKGDIAEGYSVSREKKESFPLTVTSAQKNPTAFYLCATGTLVPGELFFGEGSRLTVL.

This chain joins TRBV6-1 and TRBJ2-7; TRBD2 matches at 8 bases. The CDR3 runs to 15 residues. Germline-derived CDR1 and CDR2 are MNHNS and SASEGT. Losses at the gene ends were 3 bases for V and 2 bases for J; bases not matched to a gene: 6. Here the CDR3 DNA reads TGTGCCAGCAGTGAGAGCGGGAGAAGGCCCTACGAGCAGTACTTC. Its translation: CASSESGRRPYEQYF.

This clone was counted at least ten times. V is TRBV19 and J is TRBJ2-2, with 7 bases fitting TRBD2. V was pared by 5 bases and J by 7 bases, with 10 bases of the junction left unmatched. Looked up from germline, CDR1 is LNHDA and CDR2 is SQIVND (reference sequence). This CDR3 is 15 amino acids long. The CDR3 region is CASSQGGSNFGELFF. CDR3 coding DNA: TGTGCCAGTAGTCAGGGCGGGAGTAATTTCGGGGAGCTGTTTTTT.

The chain carries TRBV28 and TRBJ2-3; no clear D. The V and J ends lost 5 bases and 4 bases respectively, with 19 bases between them. Germline V gives CDR1 MDHEN, CDR2 SYDVKM. The CDR3 is made up of 16 amino acids. CDR3 loop: CASSGKGRPAADTQYF. Written as DNA, the CDR3 is TGTGCCAGCAGTGGAAAGGGCCGTCCTGCCGCAGATACGCAGTATTTT.

The sample holds a few counts of this clone. V usage is TRBV25-1 and J usage is TRBJ2-7; 13 nucleotides line up with TRBD2. The CDR3 is 14 amino acids. Unmatched junction bases numbered 6, after V lost 3 bases and J lost 10 bases. Per germline, CDR1 MGHDK and CDR2 SYGVNS. The CDR3 reads CASSDPRLAGGQYF. The CDR3 DNA sequence: TGTGCCAGCAGTGACCCCCGACTAGCGGGAGGCCAGTACTTC.

In DNA, the CDR3 is TGCAGTGCTAGAGATCTGAATGAAGCTTTCTTT. This sequence encodes CSARDLNEAFF. The gene calls are TRBV20-1 and TRBJ1-1; D uncertain. V was trimmed by 0 bases and J by 7 bases, leaving 6 bases between them. CDR3 length: 11 amino acids. The germline gives CDR1 DFQATT, CDR2 SNEGSKA (reference sequence).

This clone has just a few counts. The chain recombines TRBV5-1 with TRBJ1-2; D is unresolved. The CDR3 totals 16 residues. CDR1 is SGHRS and CDR2 is YFSETQ in the germline V gene. The V end lost 4 bases, the J end lost 5 bases, and 21 bases lay between the germline ends. In DNA, the CDR3 is TGCGCCAGCAGCCCGGACCTAGGGTCAAGGGTGTATGGCTACACCTTC. This encodes CASSPDLGSRVYGYTF.

V is TRBV5-4 and J is TRBJ2-2; TRBD2 agrees at 14 bases. Trimming took 0 bases from V and 5 from J; bases not matched to a gene: 9. This CDR3 region has 19 residues. Germline CDR1 reads SGHNT; CDR2 reads YYREEE (reference sequence). CDR3 residues: CASSLAPRTSGGRTGELFF. CDR3 nucleotide sequence: TGTGCCAGCAGCTTGGCCCCCAGGACTAGCGGGGGGAGGACCGGGGAGCTGTTTTTT.

This chain uses TRBV28 with TRBJ2-7; 9 nucleotides align to TRBD1. The CDR3 loop spans 16 amino acids. Unmatched junction bases numbered 14, after V lost 5 bases and J lost 6 bases. Germline-derived CDR1 and CDR2 are MDHEN and SYDVKM. CDR3: CASSTQGQGNLLEQYF. The CDR3 nucleotides are TGTGCCAGCAGTACCCAAGGACAGGGGAACCTTCTCGAGCAGTACTTC.

The V gene is TRBV18, the J gene TRBJ2-6, with D perhaps matching TRBD1 (5 bases). Germline V gives CDR1 KGHSH, CDR2 LQKENI. The CDR3 is 16 amino acids. Deletions cut 2 bases from V and 0 bases from J, with 8 bases between. The CDR3 loop reads CASSPRTLSGANVLTF. The CDR3 DNA sequence: TGTGCCAGCTCACCAAGGACACTCTCTGGGGCCAACGTCCTGACTTTC.

This clone was counted once. The genes are TRBV2 and TRBJ1-1; TRBD1 matches at 7 bases. CDR1 and CDR2 from the germline V gene are SNHLY and FYNNEI. This CDR3 has 15 residues. After removal of 7 bases from V and 0 bases from J, the junction contained 8 bases not matched to a gene. DNA of the CDR3: TGTGCCAGCAAGCAACAGGGGACTATGAACACTGAAGCTTTCTTT. It codes for CASKQQGTMNTEAFF.

The chain couples TRBV5-1 to TRBJ2-7, with 8 nucleotides matching TRBD2. CDR1 is SGHRS and CDR2 is YFSETQ in the germline V gene. This CDR3 has 16 amino acids. The V gene end was trimmed by 4 bases and the J gene end by 6 bases; junction bases not matched to a gene: 15. CDR3 in amino acids: CASSQDALSGRGEQYF. CDR3 nucleotides: TGCGCCAGCAGCCAAGACGCCCTCAGCGGGAGAGGCGAGCAGTACTTC.

The chain joins TRBV7-9 to TRBJ2-3; possible D gene TRBD2, 5 bases. The CDR3 extends over 18 amino acids. CDR1 SEHNR and CDR2 FQNEAQ come from the germline V gene (reference sequence). Trimming pared 4 bases from V and 1 base from J, leaving 21 bases between. The CDR3 sequence: CASSSGSVSGSGTDTQYF. CDR3 bases: TGTGCCAGCAGCTCTGGGAGTGTTTCGGGTAGCGGCACAGATACGCAGTATTTT.

V and J are TRBV5-1 and TRBJ2-2, with D hard to call. The CDR3 totals 16 residues. Germline V gene sequence: CDR1 SGHRS, CDR2 YFSETQ. Trimming removed 0 bases at V and 0 bases at J, with 9 bases between. The CDR3 is CASSLDRLTNTGELFF. CDR3 DNA: TGCGCCAGCAGCTTGGATCGTCTTACGAACACCGGGGAGCTGTTTTTT.

Details on this clone: This specimen includes other DNA sequences encoding the same CDR3. The chain combines TRBV20-1 with TRBJ2-5; D ambiguous. From germline, CDR1 is DFQATT and CDR2 SNEGSKA (reference sequence). Between the trimmed V and J ends, which lost 3 bases and 5 bases, there was a span of 7 bases. The CDR3 contains 11 residues. DNA for the CDR3: TGCAGTGCTAGTCCCAGGGAGACCCAGTACTTC. Amino acids: CSASPRETQYF.

A remark on this clone: The identical CDR3 is also encoded by other nucleotide sequences in the sample. The chain couples TRBV5-1 to TRBJ1-1, with unresolved D. Germline CDR1 reads SGHRS; CDR2 reads YFSETQ. With 0 bases removed from V and 1 base from J, the gap between germline ends came to 7 bases. The CDR3 has 14 amino acids. Here the CDR3 reads CASSLGTGNTEAFF. DNA of the CDR3: TGCGCCAGCAGCTTGGGTACGGGGAACACTGAAGCTTTCTTT.

The V gene is TRBV7-9, the J gene TRBJ2-1; D is perhaps TRBD1 (5 bases). The CDR3 covers 12 residues. Trimming stripped 7 bases from V and 10 bases from J, with 14 bases between. Germline CDR1 is SEHNR and CDR2 is FQNEAQ (reference sequence). CDR3: CASMVGPEEQFF. The CDR3 DNA follows: TGTGCCAGCATGGTGGGGCCTGAGGAGCAGTTCTTC.

V usage is TRBV2 and J usage is TRBJ2-7; D possibly corresponds to TRBD1 (5 bases). The CDR3 has 14 residues. Germline values: CDR1 SNHLY, CDR2 FYNNEI. With 4 bases removed from V and 1 base from J, the gap between germline ends came to 11 bases. CDR3 sequence reads: CASSAGWESYEQYF. CDR3 in DNA: TGTGCCAGCAGTGCAGGGTGGGAATCCTACGAGCAGTACTTC.

The chain links TRBV5-4 to TRBJ1-2; a weak D match, TRBD1 (5 bases). CDR3 length: 14 amino acids. The V end lost 4 bases, the J end lost 4 bases, and 14 bases lay between the germline ends. The germline CDR1 and CDR2 sequences are SGHNT and YYREEE (reference sequence). Written as DNA, the CDR3 is TGTGCCAGCAGCCCAGACAGCTCTCCCTATGGCTACACCTTC. Its translation is CASSPDSSPYGYTF.

The chain carries TRBV5-4 and TRBJ1-1, with 7 positions matching TRBD1. The germline gives CDR1 SGHNT, CDR2 YYREEE (reference sequence). The junction had 6 bases not matched to a gene; V was cut back by 3 bases and J by 7 bases. The CDR3 spans 13 residues. CDR3 residues: CASSSLDRDEAFF. The CDR3 DNA follows: TGTGCCAGCAGCTCACTAGACAGGGATGAAGCTTTCTTT.